What follows are 10 T cell receptor beta chains derived from one specimen sequenced in a study of post-analysis software for immune sequencing data. Overall study results and limits: Included in a set of 5 or 6 TRBV segments more frequent in patients than controls were TRBV5-6, TRBV5-1 and TRBV20-1.

Their recognized antigens are unknown. Carried by the TCR beta cDNA libraries were unique molecular identifiers. TCRdb independently ran MiXCR on the PCR reads; one entry per CDR3 protein. Among 350,000 to 450,000 distinct CDR3 sequences, 39% were seen once, and the ten largest hold about 8%. Sequenced: blood. The receptors come from a girl between 2 and 10 years old with multiple sclerosis.

This clonotype was recorded a few times. The gene calls are TRBV5-1 and TRBJ2-3; D may be TRBD2 (5 bases). Looked up from germline, CDR1 is SGHRS and CDR2 is YFSETQ. V was cut by 5 bases and J by 2 bases, with 24 bases left in between. The CDR3 length is 18 residues. The CDR3 sequence is CASSSRPTTSDSTDTQYF. The DNA of the CDR3 is TGCGCCAGCAGTTCTCGCCCGACAACTTCGGACTCCACAGATACGCAGTATTTT.

The genes are TRBV12-3 or TRBV12-4 and TRBJ2-1, with TRBD1 identical over 8 bases. The CDR3 runs to 15 residues. V was pared by 4 bases and J by 11 bases, with 13 bases of the junction left unmatched. CDR3 DNA: TGTGCCAGCAGTTCTGACAACTACAGGGGGAGAAAGCAGTTCTTC. It codes for CASSSDNYRGRKQFF.

The gene calls are TRBV10-3 and TRBJ2-1; D call uncertain. The CDR3 length is 14 residues. Trimming removed 4 bases at V and 3 bases at J, with 10 bases between. The germline CDR1 and CDR2 sequences are ENHRY and SYGVKD. This chain's CDR3 is CAISGLVGYNEQFF. CDR3 nucleotide sequence: TGTGCCATCAGTGGGCTAGTGGGCTACAATGAGCAGTTCTTC.

This chain connects TRBV13 to TRBJ2-3; the D gene could be TRBD1 or TRBD2 (6 bases each). From germline, CDR1 is PRHDT and CDR2 FYEKMQ (reference sequence). V lost 2 bases and J 2 bases, leaving 17 bases between the germline ends. CDR3 size: 17 residues. This CDR3 reads CASSLRRRGPPTDTQYF. The CDR3 nucleotides are TGTGCCAGCAGCTTACGGCGTCGGGGGCCCCCCACAGATACGCAGTATTTT.

The V gene is TRBV12-3 or TRBV12-4, the J gene TRBJ2-7, with D perhaps TRBD2 (6 bases). Trimming removed 6 bases from V and 1 base from J, with 7 bases in between. This CDR3 region has 12 residues. CDR3 nucleotides: TGTGCCAGCAGGGGGACTTCCTACGAGCAGTACTTC. This translates into CASRGTSYEQYF.

This clonotype was counted between two and nine times. The V gene is TRBV10-3, the J gene TRBJ2-5; perhaps TRBD2 as D (5 bases). The J call may be wrong; the DNA end is better matched by TRBJ2-7. CDR1 is ENHRY and CDR2 is SYGVKD in the germline V gene. CDR3 length: 15 residues. For the CDR3, the DNA is TGTGCCATCAGCCAGTTCGGGGATAGTAAGTACGAGCAGTACTTC. It encodes CAISQFGDSKYEQYF.

This clonotype was recorded a few times. V is TRBV24-1 and J is TRBJ2-3, with 7 bases identical to TRBD1. The J segment lost 3 bases and the V segment lost 3 bases, leaving 8 bases of the junction unmatched. The germline V gene has CDR1 KGHDR and CDR2 SFDVKD. The CDR3 is made up of 16 amino acids. For the CDR3, the DNA is TGTGCCACCAGTGATCCGGGACAGCCTTTAACAGATACGCAGTATTTT. This encodes CATSDPGQPLTDTQYF.

This clonotype was detected a few times. The rearrangement joins TRBV7-2 to TRBJ2-1; the D gene is possibly TRBD2 (6 bases). The V gene lost 7 bases and the J gene lost 5 bases, with 21 bases spanning the gap. The CDR3 extends over 16 amino acids. The V gene's germline CDR1 is SGHTA and CDR2 FQGNSA. For the CDR3, the DNA is TGTGCCAGCATCCAAGCGGGTTGGGGGTTGGACAATGAGCAGTTCTTC. Its protein is CASIQAGWGLDNEQFF.

J is TRBJ2-4 and V is TRBV10-3, with 10 bases lining up with TRBD2. Near its end, the DNA agrees better with TRBJ2-7, so the J call may be wrong. CDR1 and CDR2 (germline): ENHRY, SYGVKD. CDR3 length equals 16 residues. CDR3: CAISERWTSGSYEQYF. DNA for the CDR3: TGTGCCATCAGTGAGCGGTGGACTAGCGGTTCCTACGAGCAGTACTTC.

The CDR3 loop is CASSPIGVAYEQYF. CDR3 bases: TGTGCCAGCTCACCGATAGGGGTAGCCTACGAGCAGTACTTC. The gene calls are TRBV18 and TRBJ2-7, with D possibly matching TRBD1 (5 bases). Deletions cut 3 bases from V and 2 bases from J, with 11 bases between. Germline assignment: CDR1 KGHSH and CDR2 LQKENI. CDR3 length: 14 amino acids.